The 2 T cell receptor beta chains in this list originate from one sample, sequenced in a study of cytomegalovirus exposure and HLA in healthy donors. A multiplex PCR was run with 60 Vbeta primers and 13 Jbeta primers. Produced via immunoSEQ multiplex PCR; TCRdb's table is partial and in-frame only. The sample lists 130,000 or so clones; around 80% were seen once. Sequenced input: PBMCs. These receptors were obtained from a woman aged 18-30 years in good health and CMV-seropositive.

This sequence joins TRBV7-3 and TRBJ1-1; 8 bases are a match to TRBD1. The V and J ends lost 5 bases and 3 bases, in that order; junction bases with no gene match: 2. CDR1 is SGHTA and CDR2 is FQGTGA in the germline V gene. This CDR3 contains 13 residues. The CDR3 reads CASSVQGDTEAFF. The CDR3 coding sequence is TGTGCCAGCAGCGTACAGGGGGACACTGAAGCTTTCTTT.

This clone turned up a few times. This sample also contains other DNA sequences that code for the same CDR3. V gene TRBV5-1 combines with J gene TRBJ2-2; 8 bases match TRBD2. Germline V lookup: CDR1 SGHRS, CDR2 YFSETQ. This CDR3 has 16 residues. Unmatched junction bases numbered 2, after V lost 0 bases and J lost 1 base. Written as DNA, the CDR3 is TGCGCCAGCAGCTTGGCCCGGGGGGGGAACACCGGGGAGCTGTTTTTT. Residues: CASSLARGGNTGELFF.